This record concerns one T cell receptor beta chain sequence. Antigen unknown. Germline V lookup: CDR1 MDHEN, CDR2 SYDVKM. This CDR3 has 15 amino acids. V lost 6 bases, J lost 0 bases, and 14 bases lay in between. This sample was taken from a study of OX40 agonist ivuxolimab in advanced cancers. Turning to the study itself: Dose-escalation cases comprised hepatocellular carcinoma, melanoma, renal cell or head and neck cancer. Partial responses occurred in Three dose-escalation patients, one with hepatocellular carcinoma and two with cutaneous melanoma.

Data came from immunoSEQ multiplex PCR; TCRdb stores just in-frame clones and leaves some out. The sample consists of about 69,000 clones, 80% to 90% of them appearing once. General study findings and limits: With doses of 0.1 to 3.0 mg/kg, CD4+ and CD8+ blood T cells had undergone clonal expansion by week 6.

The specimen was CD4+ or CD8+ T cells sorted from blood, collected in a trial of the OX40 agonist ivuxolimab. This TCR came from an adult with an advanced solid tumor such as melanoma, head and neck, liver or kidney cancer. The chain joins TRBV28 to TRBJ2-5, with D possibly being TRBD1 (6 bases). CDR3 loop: CASSPRDRYQETQYF. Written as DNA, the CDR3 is TGTGCCAGCAGCCCCCGCGACAGGTACCAAGAGACCCAGTACTTC.